A selection of T cell receptor beta chains follows, all from one sample in a study of T-cell memory formation after mild COVID-19. Each CDR3 protein is one row after TCRdb ran MiXCR on the 5' RACE reads. The sample yields 560,000 or so distinct CDR3 sequences, 17% seen once. Source material: PBMCs or a T cell subset sorted from them (not recorded which). The receptor source for this set is an adult woman who had mild COVID-19 (a few samples of this study predate the infection). Cell type and time point are not known. Both conserved end residues are part of each CDR3. The D gene is left open where the match is weak.

TRBV19	TRBD2	TRBJ2-7	CASSKLAGTYEQYF
TRBV25-1	NA	TRBJ2-7	CASSEDRGGYEQYF
TRBV27	NA	TRBJ1-5	CASSFGDGFNQPQHF
TRBV11-2	NA	TRBJ2-1	CASSLVSPSSYNEQFF
TRBV24-1	NA	TRBJ2-1	CATRSTYNEQFF
TRBV15	TRBD2	TRBJ2-3	CATSRGRSGGADTQYF
TRBV5-1	NA	TRBJ2-5	CASSLRGAGETQYF
TRBV4-1	NA	TRBJ2-7	CASSQEIISYEQYF
TRBV20-1	NA	TRBJ1-6	CSAPGGFNSPLHF
TRBV10-2	TRBD1	TRBJ1-6	CASSDNRDRDSPLHF
TRBV5-4	NA	TRBJ2-1	CASSRGGAQSNEQFF
TRBV5-5	NA	TRBJ2-1	CASSPKGLQDNEQFF
TRBV2	TRBD2	TRBJ2-1	CASRLRTSGGRGSYNEQFF
TRBV20-1	NA	TRBJ1-5	CSARNAGNQPQHF
TRBV18	NA	TRBJ2-1	CASSPVAGRYNEQFF
TRBV20-1	TRBD2	TRBJ2-1	CSARAIAGGGEQFF
TRBV25-1	TRBD1	TRBJ2-7	CASSDAGTGAVEQYF
TRBV12-5	NA	TRBJ2-1	CASGSPNAGSYNEQFF
TRBV7-9	TRBD1	TRBJ2-7	CASSFDRVERYEQYF
TRBV5-1	NA	TRBJ1-1	CASSFTGKAFF
TRBV4-3	NA	TRBJ2-2	CASSHPLAGSSSNTGELFF
TRBV27	NA	TRBJ1-2	CASSSLLPDSLEVIYGYTF
TRBV4-2	NA	TRBJ2-1	CASSPGGGDEYNEQFF
TRBV9	NA	TRBJ2-1	CASSVQVKGYNEQFF
TRBV27	NA	TRBJ1-5	CASSLYSGVDQPQHF
TRBV20-1	NA	TRBJ1-5	CSARATGNQPQHF
TRBV14	NA	TRBJ2-7	CASRPSAGTLTYEQYF
TRBV24-1	NA	TRBJ1-5	CATSGMGSGRNQPQHF
TRBV7-9	NA	TRBJ2-7	CASSRRDGRDEQYF
TRBV7-2	NA	TRBJ2-2	CASSFKLLALPGVNTGELFF
TRBV7-9	TRBD1	TRBJ2-1	CASSIRPTGINEQFF